The clone carrying this T cell receptor (beta chain) has only a few counts. The antigen remains unidentified. This entry is derived from a study of blood T cells in healthy people across ages. Study outcomes and limitations: Measured against age, TCR beta diversity per million T cells decreased in a roughly linear manner. More naive CD4+ cells and higher diversity marked long-lived donors relative to aged donors.

The study isolated at least 6.5 million PBMCs from each sample. Together with a sample-barcoded 5' primer, a J-beta primer mix was included in a second PCR lasting about 6 to 11 cycles. All cDNA molecules were each tagged by a template-switch adaptor with 12 random nucleotides. One entry per CDR3 protein, called by TCRdb with MiXCR from the 5' RACE reads. Of 1.4 million or so distinct CDR3 sequences listed, roughly 43% are singletons. V lost 8 bases to trimming and J lost 1 base; unmatched junction nucleotides: 4. There are 14 residues in the CDR3. The sequence derives from a young woman in good health. The chain carries TRBV12-3 or TRBV12-4 and TRBJ1-4, with 7 bases that match TRBD1. What was sequenced was blood. CDR3 nucleotides: TGTGCCAGCGGCCACAGGGGAACTAATGAAAAACTGTTTTTT. This gives the protein CASGHRGTNEKLFF.